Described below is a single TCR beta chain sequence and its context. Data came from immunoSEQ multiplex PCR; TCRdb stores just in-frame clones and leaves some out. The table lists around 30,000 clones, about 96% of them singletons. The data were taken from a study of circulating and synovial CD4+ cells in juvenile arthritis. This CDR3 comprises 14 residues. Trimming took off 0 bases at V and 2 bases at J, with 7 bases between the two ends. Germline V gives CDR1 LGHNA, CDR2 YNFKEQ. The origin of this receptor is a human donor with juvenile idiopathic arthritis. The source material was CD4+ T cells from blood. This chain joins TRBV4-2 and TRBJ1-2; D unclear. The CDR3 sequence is CASSQDGLNYGYTF. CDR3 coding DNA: TGTGCCAGCAGCCAAGATGGACTAAACTATGGCTACACCTTC.